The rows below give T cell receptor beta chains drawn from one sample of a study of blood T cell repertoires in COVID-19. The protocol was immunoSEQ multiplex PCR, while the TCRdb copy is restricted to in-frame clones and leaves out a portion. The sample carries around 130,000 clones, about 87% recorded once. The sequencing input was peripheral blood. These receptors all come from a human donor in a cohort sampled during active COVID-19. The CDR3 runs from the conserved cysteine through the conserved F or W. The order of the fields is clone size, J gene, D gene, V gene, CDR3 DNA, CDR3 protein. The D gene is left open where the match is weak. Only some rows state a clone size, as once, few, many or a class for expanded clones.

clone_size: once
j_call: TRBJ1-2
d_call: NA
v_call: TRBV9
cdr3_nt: TGTGCCAGCAGCGCCTCGCCAGCTAACTATGGCTACACCTTC
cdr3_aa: CASSASPANYGYTF

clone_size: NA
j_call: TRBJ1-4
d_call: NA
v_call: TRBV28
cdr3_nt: TGTGCCAGCAGGCAGCAGGGCAGCAGAACATATCATGAAAAACTGTTTTTT
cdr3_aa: CASRQQGSRTYHEKLFF

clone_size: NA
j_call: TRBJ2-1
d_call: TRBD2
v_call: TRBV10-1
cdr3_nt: TGCGCCAGCAGTGATACGGGGGGGAGCTCCTACAATGAGCAGTTCTTC
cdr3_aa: CASSDTGGSSYNEQFF

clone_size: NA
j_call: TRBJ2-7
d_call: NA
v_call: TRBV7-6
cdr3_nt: TGTGCCAGCAGCTTAGGGTCCCTAGCGAGTTCCTACGAGCAGTACTTC
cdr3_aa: CASSLGSLASSYEQYF

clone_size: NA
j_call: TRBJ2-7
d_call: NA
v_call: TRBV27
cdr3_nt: TGTGCCAGCAGTTTACGTCCTAATTCCTACGAGCAGTACTTC
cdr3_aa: CASSLRPNSYEQYF

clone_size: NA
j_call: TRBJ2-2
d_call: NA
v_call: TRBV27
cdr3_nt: TGTGCCAGCAGCCGGAGGTTAACCCTCCGAACACCGGGGGAGCTGTTTTTT
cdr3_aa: CASSRRLTLRTPGELFF

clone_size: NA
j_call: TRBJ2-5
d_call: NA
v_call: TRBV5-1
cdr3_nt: TGCGCCAGCAGCTTGGGGGGACTCCTTGAGACCCAGTACTTC
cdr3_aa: CASSLGGLLETQYF

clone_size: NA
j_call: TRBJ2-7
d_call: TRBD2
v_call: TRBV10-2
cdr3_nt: TGCGCCAGCAGGAGCGGGGGGCCCTACGAGCAGTACTTC
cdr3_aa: CASRSGGPYEQYF

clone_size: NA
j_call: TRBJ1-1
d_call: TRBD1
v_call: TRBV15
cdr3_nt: TGTGCCACCAGCAGAGTCAACAGGGGCGCCTTTGAAGCTTTCTTT
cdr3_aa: CATSRVNRGAFEAFF

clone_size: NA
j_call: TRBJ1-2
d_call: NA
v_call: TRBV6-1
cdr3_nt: TGTGCCGGCAGTGAAACTAACAGGGCTAACTATGGCTACACCTTC
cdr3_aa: CAGSETNRANYGYTF

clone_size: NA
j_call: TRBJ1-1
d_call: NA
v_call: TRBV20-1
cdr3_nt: TGCAGTGCTAGTCGAGGGCCCATGAACACTGAAGCTTTCTTT
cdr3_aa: CSASRGPMNTEAFF

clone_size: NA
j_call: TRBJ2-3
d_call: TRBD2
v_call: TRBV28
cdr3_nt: TGTGCCAGCAGCTCGAGCGGGGGGTACACAGATACGCAGTATTTT
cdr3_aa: CASSSSGGYTDTQYF

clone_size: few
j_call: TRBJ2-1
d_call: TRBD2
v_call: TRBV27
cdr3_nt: TGTGCCAGCAGTACCGGGACTAGCGGAAATGAGCAGTTCTTC
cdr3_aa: CASSTGTSGNEQFF

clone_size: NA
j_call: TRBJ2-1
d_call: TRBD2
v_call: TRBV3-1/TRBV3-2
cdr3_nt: TGTGCCAGCAGCCCGTGGACTAGCGGTCCAGGGGATGAGCAGTTCTTC
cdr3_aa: CASSPWTSGPGDEQFF

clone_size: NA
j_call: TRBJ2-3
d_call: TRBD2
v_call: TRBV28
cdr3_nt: TGTGCCAGCAGTTTATGGACTAGCGGGGGGGCCACAGATACGCAGTATTTT
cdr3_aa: CASSLWTSGGATDTQYF

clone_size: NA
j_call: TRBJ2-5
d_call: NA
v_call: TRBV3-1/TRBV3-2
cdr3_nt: TGTGCCAGCAGCGAAGATGCTAGCCGAGAGACCCAGTACTTC
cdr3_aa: CASSEDASRETQYF

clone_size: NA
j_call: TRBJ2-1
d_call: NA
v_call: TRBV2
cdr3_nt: TGTGCCAGCAGGGAGACAGTTTATCAGACTAATGAGCAGTTCTTC
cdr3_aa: CASRETVYQTNEQFF

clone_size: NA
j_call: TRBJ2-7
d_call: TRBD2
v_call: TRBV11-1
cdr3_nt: TGTGCCAGCAGCTTATATGGACTAGCGGACCTCAACGAGCAGTACTTC
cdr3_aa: CASSLYGLADLNEQYF

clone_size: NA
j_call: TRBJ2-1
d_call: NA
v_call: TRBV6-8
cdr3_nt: TGTGCCAGCAGTTACTCGGAGGGGGCCGTCTCCGATGAGCAGTTCTTC
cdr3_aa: CASSYSEGAVSDEQFF

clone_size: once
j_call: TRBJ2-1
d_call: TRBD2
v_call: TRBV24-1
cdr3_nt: TGTGCCACCAGTGAAGCGGGAGCCCAGTATGATGAGCAGTTCTTC
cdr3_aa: CATSEAGAQYDEQFF

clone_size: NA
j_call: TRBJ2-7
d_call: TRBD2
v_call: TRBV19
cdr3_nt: TGTGCCAGTAGCATCGGCGGGGGATCTTACGAGCAGTACTTC
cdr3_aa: CASSIGGGSYEQYF

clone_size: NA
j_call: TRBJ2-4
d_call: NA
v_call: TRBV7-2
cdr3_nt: TGTGCCAGCAGTCAGGGGGGTGGAGGCAAAAACATTCAGTACTTC
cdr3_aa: CASSQGGGGKNIQYF

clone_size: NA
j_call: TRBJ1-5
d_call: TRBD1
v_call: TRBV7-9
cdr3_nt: TGTGCCAGCAGCTGGGGACAGGGCCACAATCAGCCCCAGCATTTT
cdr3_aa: CASSWGQGHNQPQHF